A single sample gave rise to the 17 T cell receptor beta chains below, sequenced in a study of memory CD4+ T cells and cytomegalovirus serostatus. Single viable CD3+CD4+CD8-CD45RO+ cells were sorted as the memory CD4+ T cells. Libraries were prepared by immunoSEQ multiplex PCR; TCRdb keeps only in-frame clonotypes and omits some of them. Among around 63,000 clones, around three quarters were seen once, and the ten largest hold approximately 0.53%. Sequencing was performed on memory CD4+ T cells from blood. The receptor source for this set is an adult in good health and CMV-seronegative. Some clones in this sample may be carry-over from other donors' samples.

This sequence joins TRBV23-1 and TRBJ2-6; 7 nucleotides agree with TRBD1. TRBV23-1 is an ORF; its function is uncertain. This CDR3 comprises 20 residues. Trimming at V came to 7 bases and at J to 0 bases, leaving 18 bases not matched to a gene. The DNA for the CDR3 is TGCGCCAGCAACTTATTTGTGGGGGACAGACCTAGCTCTGGGGCCAACGTCCTGACTTTC. This translates into CASNLFVGDRPSSGANVLTF.

V usage is TRBV27 and J usage is TRBJ1-2; the match to TRBD1 covers 8 bases. The CDR3 is made up of 15 amino acids. Germline-derived CDR1 and CDR2 are MNHEY and SMNVEV (reference sequence). The V and J ends lost 6 bases and 8 bases, in that order; junction bases with no gene match: 14. CDR3 region: CASSPVRQGAGGYTF. The CDR3 DNA follows: TGTGCCAGCAGCCCCGTCCGCCAGGGGGCGGGGGGCTACACCTTC.

This chain joins TRBV19 and TRBJ1-2; D is perhaps TRBD1 (5 bases). Germline CDR1 and CDR2: LNHDA and SQIVND (reference sequence). V was shortened by 5 bases and J by 9 bases, with 28 bases between the two germline ends. The CDR3 has 17 amino acids. The CDR3 DNA is TGTGCCAGTAGTGTCGCGACAGCGCAAGGGCGGCTTATAAGCTACACCTTC. This gives the protein CASSVATAQGRLISYTF. The full variable domain, in which reference TRBV19 and TRBJ1-2 provide the parts outside the CDR3, is DGGITQSPKYLFRKEGQNVTLSCEQNLNHDAMYWYRQDPGQGLRLIYYSQIVNDFQKGDIAEGYSVSREKKESFPLTVTSAQKNPTAFYLCASSVATAQGRLISYTFGSGTRLTVV.

In this sample, this clone turned up a few times. The gene calls are TRBV2 and TRBJ1-5; TRBD1 matches 11 bases. From germline, CDR1 is SNHLY and CDR2 FYNNEI. The CDR3 covers 15 residues. V was pared by 6 bases and J by 9 bases, with 10 bases of the junction left unmatched. CDR3 in DNA: TGTGCCAGCAGCCTGGGACAGGGGGGGGGACGGCCCCAGCATTTT. Protein product: CASSLGQGGGRPQHF.

The chain joins TRBV19 to TRBJ1-5; D uncertain. The CDR3 sequence is 12 residues long. Per the germline V gene, CDR1 is LNHDA and CDR2 is SQIVND (reference sequence). The V end lost 7 bases, the J end lost 4 bases, and 8 bases lay between the germline ends. The CDR3 here is CASTDVNQPQHF. The DNA for the CDR3 is TGTGCCAGTACGGACGTTAATCAGCCCCAGCATTTT.

This clone was found once. V usage is TRBV28 and J usage is TRBJ1-2; the match to TRBD1 covers 10 bases. CDR3 length: 17 amino acids. The germline V gene has CDR1 MDHEN and CDR2 SYDVKM. The V gene end was trimmed by 7 bases and the J gene end by 2 bases; junction bases not matched to a gene: 13. The CDR3: CASIEATGGGLNYGYTF. The CDR3 bases are TGTGCCAGCATCGAGGCGACAGGGGGCGGATTAAACTATGGCTACACCTTC.

The chain is built from TRBV5-8 and TRBJ1-3; no definite D call. CDR3 length: 14 amino acids. Germline-derived CDR1 and CDR2 are SGHTS and YDEGEE. V lost 3 bases, J lost 0 bases, and 7 bases lay in between. Here the CDR3 reads CASSWSASGNTIYF. CDR3 nucleotides: TGTGCCAGCAGCTGGAGCGCCTCTGGAAACACCATATATTTT.

The J gene is TRBJ2-7, the V gene TRBV7-2, with D tentatively TRBD2 (6 bases). The length of the CDR3 is 13 residues. CDR1 is SGHTA and CDR2 is FQGNSA in the germline V gene. Trimming took 3 bases from V and 6 from J, leaving 12 bases between them. The CDR3 region is CASSFTPGVEQYF. The CDR3 DNA sequence: TGTGCCAGCAGCTTCACGCCGGGAGTCGAGCAGTACTTC.

The chain joins TRBV2 to TRBJ2-1; 8 nucleotides align to TRBD2. V lost 8 bases and J lost 7; bases outside the gene matches: 10. The CDR3 is 14 amino acids. From germline, CDR1 is SNHLY and CDR2 FYNNEI. Written as DNA, the CDR3 is TGTGCCAGCGGGGGACTAGGTAAACTTAATGAGCAGTTCTTC. Amino acid sequence: CASGGLGKLNEQFF.

This rearrangement joins TRBV6-6 to TRBJ2-3, with 8 bases identical to TRBD1. V lost 6 bases to trimming and J lost 2 bases; unmatched junction nucleotides: 10. The germline V gene has CDR1 MNHNY and CDR2 SVGAGI (reference sequence). This CDR3 contains 16 residues. The CDR3: CASSPTRDRSTDTQYF. In nucleotides, the CDR3 is TGTGCCAGCAGCCCCACAAGGGACAGGTCCACAGATACGCAGTATTTT.

The chain joins TRBV28 to TRBJ1-4; D remains unclear. Germline V gene sequence: CDR1 MDHEN, CDR2 SYDVKM. Trimming removed 3 bases from V and 4 bases from J, with 9 bases in between. This CDR3 is 14 amino acids long. The CDR3 region is CASSFGPHNEKLFF. In DNA, the CDR3 is TGTGCCAGCAGTTTCGGGCCACATAATGAAAAACTGTTTTTT.

The chain has TRBV6-6 and TRBJ1-5; D may be TRBD1 (5 bases). Trimming took off 9 bases at V and 6 bases at J, with 12 bases between the two ends. The germline CDR1 and CDR2 sequences are MNHNY and SVGAGI (reference sequence). This CDR3 contains 12 residues. The CDR3 region has the DNA TGTGCCAGTGCCTCAGGGACTCAGCCCCAGCATTTT. It is translated as CASASGTQPQHF.

The rearrangement links TRBV18 to TRBJ2-7; D could derive from TRBD1 or TRBD2 (5 bases each). CDR1 and CDR2 from the germline V gene are KGHSH and LQKENI. Trimming left V 1 base short and J 4 bases short, with 17 bases between. CDR3 length: 16 residues. In DNA form, the CDR3 reads TGTGCCAGCTCACCACTGGGACCCGGCCCCAGTTACGAGCAGTACTTC. Encoded protein: CASSPLGPGPSYEQYF.

The CDR3 region is CASSRGRQGGGNTIYF. Here the CDR3 DNA reads TGTGCCAGCAGCCGAGGTCGTCAGGGTGGTGGAAACACCATATATTTT. V is TRBV6-6 and J is TRBJ1-3; perhaps TRBD1 as D (5 bases). In germline, CDR1 is MNHNY, CDR2 SVGAGI (reference sequence). The CDR3 covers 16 residues. V was pared by 6 bases and J by 3 bases, with 18 bases between.

The chain employs TRBV7-2 and TRBJ2-7, with TRBD2 matching over 8 bases. Germline V gene lookup returns CDR1 SGHTA and CDR2 FQGNSA. V shed 3 bases and J 5 bases; nucleotides not matched to a gene: 3. This CDR3 contains 13 residues. The CDR3: CASSLRAGDEQYF. CDR3 in DNA: TGTGCCAGCAGCTTGCGAGCGGGGGACGAGCAGTACTTC.

This chain joins TRBV2 and TRBJ1-2; D is perhaps TRBD1 (6 bases). Germline assignment: CDR1 SNHLY and CDR2 FYNNEI. The CDR3 is 14 residues long. Trimming removed 5 bases at V and 8 bases at J, with 18 bases between. CDR3 sequence (DNA): TGTGCCAGCAGTTCCCCGGGGGCGCTGTGGGGCTACACCTTC. Its translation: CASSSPGALWGYTF.

V and J are TRBV30 and TRBJ1-3, with D hard to call. CDR3 length: 14 residues. Germline V lookup: CDR1 GTSNPN, CDR2 SVGIG (reference sequence). Trimming took off 5 bases at V and 0 bases at J, with 11 bases between the two ends. DNA of the CDR3: TGTGCCTGGGCCCTGGATGTCTCTGGAAACACCATATATTTT. The encoded protein is CAWALDVSGNTIYF.